Presented here are 17 T cell receptor beta chains from one specimen sequenced in a study of cytomegalovirus exposure and HLA in healthy donors (TCRdb year 2017). Library prep was done by the immunoSEQ multiplex PCR assay. For the multiplex PCR, a mixture combining 60 forward primers for TCR Vbeta segments and 13 reverse primers for TCR Jbeta segments was used. The source is immuneACCESS, and TCRdb retained only in-frame sequences with V and J called. Part of the clones is not carried over; for the studies checked, unresolved V genes explain less than half of this, and the remainder is unexplained. The sample includes some 130,000 clones, with around 86% observed a single time. The ten largest make up 0.7% of the sample. The source material was PBMCs. These receptor sequences come from a man between 18 and 29 years old in good health and CMV-seronegative.

This sequence joins TRBV28 and TRBJ1-5, with D unclear. The CDR3 covers 14 residues. The V end was cut by 6 bases, the J end by 2 bases, with 11 bases between. Germline V lookup: CDR1 MDHEN, CDR2 SYDVKM. CDR3 protein: CASSRYRGNQPQHF. The CDR3, as DNA: TGTGCCAGCAGCAGATACAGAGGCAATCAGCCCCAGCATTTT.

This chain links TRBV10-3 with TRBJ1-1, with a tentative D call TRBD1 (6 bases). The V and J ends lost 4 bases and 4 bases respectively, with 16 bases between them. CDR3 length equals 15 residues. CDR1 and CDR2 from the germline V gene are ENHRY and SYGVKD. In DNA form, the CDR3 reads TGTGCCATCAGTGTCGTTCAGGGGAGTAGCACTGAAGCTTTCTTT. Its translation is CAISVVQGSSTEAFF.

The chain has TRBV29-1 and TRBJ2-1; 7 bases line up with TRBD1. This CDR3 is 13 amino acids long. Looked up from germline, CDR1 is SQVTM and CDR2 is ANQGSEA. The V segment lost 7 bases and the J segment 8 bases; nucleotides outside the gene matches: 11. Here the CDR3 reads CSAERGTAYEQFF. Here the CDR3 DNA reads TGCAGCGCAGAAAGGGGGACAGCGTATGAGCAGTTCTTC.

This clone has a handful of counts. The genes are TRBV5-1 and TRBJ1-4; 7 bases map to TRBD1. This CDR3 has 15 amino acids. J was trimmed by 3 bases and V by 3 bases; bases with no gene match: 5. The germline CDR1 and CDR2 sequences are SGHRS and YFSETQ. The CDR3 protein is CASSSYRGSNEKLFF. CDR3 in DNA: TGCGCCAGCAGCTCTTACAGGGGTTCTAATGAAAAACTGTTTTTT.

This sequence joins TRBV28 and TRBJ2-1; D unclear. Between the trimmed V and J ends, which lost 3 bases and 8 bases, there was a span of 14 bases. Germline assignment: CDR1 MDHEN and CDR2 SYDVKM. The CDR3 length is 14 residues. Here the CDR3 reads CASSFNRLVDEQFF. In nucleotides, the CDR3 is TGTGCCAGCAGTTTTAATAGGCTAGTTGATGAGCAGTTCTTC.

The genes are TRBV4-2 and TRBJ1-1; 7 nucleotides line up with TRBD1. CDR3 length equals 18 residues. Germline V gene sequence: CDR1 LGHNA, CDR2 YNFKEQ. The J segment lost 0 bases and the V segment lost 0 bases, leaving 10 bases of the junction unmatched. CDR3 DNA: TGTGCCAGCAGCCAAGATCATAAGGGGGCGAGGATGAACACTGAAGCTTTCTTT. This translates into CASSQDHKGARMNTEAFF.

This rearrangement joins TRBV5-1 to TRBJ2-7; the match to TRBD2 covers 7 bases. This CDR3 region has 15 residues. Trimming at V came to 4 bases and at J to 7 bases, leaving 14 bases not matched to a gene. The germline gives CDR1 SGHRS, CDR2 YFSETQ. The CDR3 spells CASSLRGGDGREQYF. The CDR3 bases are TGCGCCAGCAGCCTCCGCGGGGGTGACGGGAGGGAGCAGTACTTC.

The chain uses TRBV9 and TRBJ1-2, with a weak D call TRBD1 (6 bases). Per the germline V gene, CDR1 is SGDLS and CDR2 is YYNGEE. CDR3 length: 12 amino acids. The V gene lost 3 bases and the J gene lost 10 bases, with 13 bases spanning the gap. The CDR3 DNA reads as TGTGCCAGCAGCGAACTACAGGGTTACTACACCTTC. Protein sequence: CASSELQGYYTF.

V is TRBV7-6 and J is TRBJ1-1, with 7 bases lining up with TRBD1. CDR1 is SGHVS and CDR2 is FNYEAQ in the germline V gene. This CDR3 contains 13 residues. V shed 4 bases and J 8 bases; nucleotides not matched to a gene: 7. The CDR3 DNA is TGTGCCAGCAGCTCGAGGACAGGCTACGAAGCTTTCTTT. It encodes CASSSRTGYEAFF.

V and J are TRBV2 and TRBJ1-5, with D perhaps matching TRBD1 (6 bases). V lost 6 bases and J lost 2, with 8 bases in between. This CDR3 has 13 amino acids. Germline V gives CDR1 SNHLY, CDR2 FYNNEI. The CDR3 region has the DNA TGTGCCAGCAGAGGGGGAGGCAATCAGCCCCAGCATTTT. Translating gives CASRGGGNQPQHF.

The V gene is TRBV27, the J gene TRBJ2-7; D possibly corresponds to TRBD1 (6 bases). Germline V CDR1 and CDR2: MNHEY, SMNVEV (reference sequence). The CDR3 sequence is 15 residues long. V gave up 5 bases and J gave up 5 bases, with 19 bases separating them. The CDR3 sequence: CASSIYRELADEQYF. DNA for the CDR3: TGTGCCAGCAGTATCTACAGGGAACTTGCCGACGAGCAGTACTTC.

The chain employs TRBV6-1 and TRBJ1-6; 7 nucleotides line up with TRBD1. With 0 bases clipped from V and 16 bases from J, the junction kept 6 bases outside the gene matches. This CDR3 spans 13 amino acids. Germline V lookup: CDR1 MNHNS, CDR2 SASEGT. The CDR3 bases are TGTGCCAGCAGTGAAGCCGGGGACAGTAAACTCCACTTT. Its protein is CASSEAGDSKLHF.

This clone was seen more than once but under ten times. The chain has TRBV4-3 and TRBJ2-1; TRBD2 is a possible D gene (6 bases). There are 15 residues in the CDR3. V lost 0 bases to trimming and J lost 7 bases, with 13 bases between them. Germline CDR1 is LGHNA and CDR2 is YSLEER. For the CDR3, the DNA is TGCGCCAGCAGCCAAGATGGTGGGGGGTGGAATGAGCAGTTCTTC. Encoded protein: CASSQDGGGWNEQFF.

This chain connects TRBV18 to TRBJ1-1; TRBD1 might be the D (5 bases). Germline V gene sequence: CDR1 KGHSH, CDR2 LQKENI. This CDR3 contains 11 residues. Trimming removed 2 bases from V and 8 bases from J, with 6 bases in between. The CDR3: CASSPRQEAFF. The DNA for the CDR3 is TGTGCCAGCTCACCAAGACAGGAAGCTTTCTTT.

The chain recombines TRBV11-2 with TRBJ1-6; 8 nucleotides match TRBD1. J was trimmed by 8 bases and V by 7 bases; bases with no gene match: 13. The length of the CDR3 is 16 residues. The germline V gene has CDR1 SGHAT and CDR2 FQNNGV. The DNA of the CDR3 is TGTGCCAGCATCCAAGCCGGGACAGGAGGGGATTCACCCCTCCACTTT. It is translated as CASIQAGTGGDSPLHF.

This sequence joins TRBV5-4 and TRBJ2-3, with D perhaps matching TRBD1 (6 bases). The V end was cut by 4 bases, the J end by 6 bases, with 18 bases between. CDR1 and CDR2 (germline): SGHNT, YYREEE (reference sequence). The CDR3 extends over 15 amino acids. CDR3 bases: TGTGCCAGCAGCGGGGATATACAGGGAACGGATACGCAGTATTTT. This encodes CASSGDIQGTDTQYF.

The J gene is TRBJ1-3, the V gene TRBV5-1, with D tentatively TRBD1 (6 bases). V was pared by 4 bases and J by 0 bases, with 11 bases between. CDR1 SGHRS and CDR2 YFSETQ come from the germline V gene. The CDR3 loop spans 15 amino acids. As DNA, the CDR3 is TGCGCCAGCAGCCTACAGGGCTACTCTGGAAACACCATATATTTT. Translated: CASSLQGYSGNTIYF.